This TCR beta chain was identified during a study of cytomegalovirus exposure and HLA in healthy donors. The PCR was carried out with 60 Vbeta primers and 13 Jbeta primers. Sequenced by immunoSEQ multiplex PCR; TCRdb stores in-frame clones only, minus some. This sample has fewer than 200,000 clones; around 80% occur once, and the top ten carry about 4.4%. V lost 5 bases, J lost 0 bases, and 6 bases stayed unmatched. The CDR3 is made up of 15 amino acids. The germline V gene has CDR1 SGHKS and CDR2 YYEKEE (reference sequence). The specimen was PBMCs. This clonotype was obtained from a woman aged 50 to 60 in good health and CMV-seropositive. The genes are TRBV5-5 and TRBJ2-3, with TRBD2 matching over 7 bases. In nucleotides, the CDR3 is TGTGCCAGCAGTTCACCAGCGGGAAGCACAGATACGCAGTATTTT. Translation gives CASSSPAGSTDTQYF.